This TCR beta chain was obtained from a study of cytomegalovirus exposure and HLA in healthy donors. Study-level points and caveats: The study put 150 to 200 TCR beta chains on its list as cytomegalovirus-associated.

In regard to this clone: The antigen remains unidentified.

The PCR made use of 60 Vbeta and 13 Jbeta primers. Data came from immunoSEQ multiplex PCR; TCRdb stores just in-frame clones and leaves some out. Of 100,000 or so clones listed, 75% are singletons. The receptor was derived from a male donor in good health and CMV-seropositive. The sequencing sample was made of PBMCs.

The CDR3 nucleotides are TGCGCCAGCAGCCCCGATTTCAGCAGGGCTGGCTACACCTTC. It translates to CASSPDFSRAGYTF. V usage is TRBV4-1 and J usage is TRBJ1-2; maybe TRBD1 (5 bases). The germline V gene encodes CDR1 MGHRA and CDR2 YSYEKL. V lost 4 bases and J 7 bases, leaving 16 bases between the germline ends. This CDR3 is 14 amino acids long.